These 9 T cell receptor beta chains share one sample of origin, sequenced in a study of T cells after yellow fever vaccination (dated by TCRdb to the late 2010s). The library was built by means of 5' RACE. For sequencing, an Illumina NovaSeq 6000 was employed. The raw public data were reprocessed by TCRdb itself: fastp quality trimming at Q25, MiXCR clonotype calling, in-frame beta chains only. Rows matching on CDR3 protein sequence are summarized as one entry with the most common DNA and genes. In this sample the table shows approximately 250,000 distinct CDR3 sequences, about 5.2% of which occur a single time. The ten largest make up roughly 3.5% of the sample. The sample's treatment or condition label, in plain terms: live attenuated yellow fever vaccine strain. This sample comprised CD4+ T cells sorted from PBMCs, obtained on the day of the yellow fever booster vaccination. These receptors all stem from a man younger than 35 who received the YFV17D yellow fever vaccine.

CDR3: CASSPRTGAGEQFF. CDR3 DNA: TGTGCCAGCAGCCCACGGACAGGGGCTGGGGAGCAGTTCTTC. The J gene is TRBJ2-1, the V gene TRBV14; 9 nucleotides line up with TRBD1. With 4 bases clipped from V and 10 bases from J, the junction kept 8 bases outside the gene matches. The CDR3 runs to 14 residues. Germline V gene data show CDR1 as SGHDN and CDR2 as FVKESK. The variable domain in full, with the rest retrieved from reference TRBV14 and TRBJ2-1, is EAGVTQFPSHSVIEKGQTVTLRCDPISGHDNLYWYRRVMGKEIKFLLHFVKESKQDESGMPNNRFLAERTGGTYSTLKVQPAELEDSGVYFCASSPRTGAGEQFFGPGTRLTVL.

The V and J genes are TRBV15 and TRBJ2-4; D gene unclear. In germline, CDR1 is LNHNV, CDR2 YYDKDF (reference sequence). The V end was cut by 3 bases, the J end by 0 bases, with 12 bases between. The CDR3 has 16 residues. DNA of the CDR3: TGTGCCACCAGCAGGAACAGAACTCTAGCCAAAAACATTCAGTACTTC. This codes for CATSRNRTLAKNIQYF. Full variable domain (missing parts from reference TRBV15 and TRBJ2-4): DAMVIQNPRYQVTQFGKPVTLSCSQTLNHNVMYWYQQKSSQAPKLLFHYYDKDFNNEADTPDNFQSRRPNTSFCFLDIRSPGLGDTAMYLCATSRNRTLAKNIQYFGAGTRLSVL.

The chain carries TRBV12-3 or TRBV12-4 and TRBJ1-1, with D perhaps matching TRBD1 (6 bases). The CDR3 loop spans 13 amino acids. The V gene lost 10 bases and the J gene lost 1 base, with 13 bases spanning the gap. The CDR3 region is CATLDSPNTEAFF. In nucleotides, the CDR3 is TGTGCCACGCTGGACAGTCCGAACACTGAAGCTTTCTTT.

Ten or more counts support this clonotype. This chain uses TRBV7-2 with TRBJ2-1; 10 bases map to TRBD2. The CDR3 runs 14 residues. Germline CDR1 is SGHTA and CDR2 is FQGNSA. J was trimmed by 7 bases and V by 7 bases; bases with no gene match: 7. CDR3 nucleotides: TGTGCCAGCAAGCCAGAACTAGCGGGGAATGAGCAGTTCTTC. Its protein product is CASKPELAGNEQFF.

Many counts were recorded for this clonotype. The gene calls are TRBV9 and TRBJ2-3; D call uncertain. The CDR3 is 15 residues long. Germline V lookup: CDR1 SGDLS, CDR2 YYNGEE. Trimming cost V 0 bases and J 1 base, with 9 bases left between them. For the CDR3, the DNA is TGTGCCAGCAGCGTAGTCGGCGGCGGCACAGATACGCAGTATTTT. Amino acids: CASSVVGGGTDTQYF.

This clonotype was seen many times. J is TRBJ2-7 and V is TRBV18, with 8 positions matching TRBD2. This CDR3 region has 13 residues. The J segment lost 9 bases and the V segment lost 3 bases, leaving 7 bases of the junction unmatched. Germline V lookup: CDR1 KGHSH, CDR2 LQKENI. The CDR3 bases are TGTGCCAGCTCACCTTCGGGACTAGTAGTGCAGTACGTC. This gives the protein CASSPSGLVVQYV.

This clonotype was detected many times. The chain joins TRBV3-1 to TRBJ1-2, with D possibly being TRBD1 (5 bases). CDR1 and CDR2 from the germline V gene are LGHDT and YNNKEL (reference sequence). Trimming pared 4 bases from V and 3 bases from J, leaving 9 bases between. This CDR3 comprises 13 residues. The CDR3: CASSLGGDYGYTF. DNA of the CDR3: TGTGCCAGCAGCCTTGGAGGGGACTATGGCTACACCTTC.

The V call is TRBV7-2, the J call TRBJ1-2; weak D call: TRBD1 (6 bases). The CDR3 totals 13 residues. V lost 3 bases, J lost 5 bases, and 10 bases lay in between. The germline V gene encodes CDR1 SGHTA and CDR2 FQGNSA. CDR3: CASSFKQGYGYTF. The CDR3 DNA sequence: TGTGCCAGCAGCTTCAAACAGGGATATGGCTACACCTTC.

This clonotype was observed at least ten times. DNA for the CDR3: TGCGCCAGCAGCTTCGAGGGGGTAGAAAACATTCAGTACTTC. Amino acids: CASSFEGVENIQYF. This rearrangement joins TRBV5-1 to TRBJ2-4; perhaps TRBD1 as D (6 bases). Germline CDR1 is SGHRS and CDR2 is YFSETQ. The CDR3 sequence is 14 residues long. The V end lost 2 bases, the J end lost 5 bases, and 11 bases lay between the germline ends.